A single T cell receptor beta chain is shown here with its context. This clonotype was found a few times. Its antigen remains undetermined. A much larger clone lies one base from this, so it may be a read error. The data were taken from a study of molecular identifiers for immune sequencing clone quantification (dated by TCRdb to about 2018). At the level of the whole study: For a replicate experiment, RNA from approximately 20,000 or 100,000 naive CD8 T cells was divided into five aliquots, of which four were sequenced. CD8 T cells were used in a methods study to benchmark molecular-identifier clustering-based TCR repertoire sequencing (MIDCIRS) and TCR RNA copy counting.

Overall study results and their limits: Modeling estimated about 3 recovered TCR RNA copies per cell, compared with about 10 by digital PCR, which implies roughly 29% capture efficiency. The sizes of highly expanded clones could end up underestimated when identical TCR molecules share a barcode. Spiked-in Jurkat TCR RNA equivalent to a single cell was reported to be detectable even among approximately 900,000 naive CD8 T cells. When barcode sub-clustering was omitted, TCR diversity was inflated by chimeric consensus sequences, with chimeras reaching as high as 47%. The naive libraries included spiked-in Jurkat TCR RNA (fewer than eleven copies' worth), and this Jurkat TCR RNA is not part of the donor repertoire. In CMV-specific effector cells, over 99% of molecules were held by clones above 20 RNA copies, whereas under 1% of molecules were held by such clones in naive cells.

The library relied on PCR. Sequencing took place on an Illumina HiSeq 4000. Bulk TCR libraries were made following a previously described method, with the TCR primers given in Table S5. Purification of total RNA was performed with the Qiagen AllPrep DNA/RNA kit. Before analysis, reads from multiple sequencing runs of the same library were pooled. The study's processing was this. Reads were retained only if the reads had an exact TCR constant sequence, and the retained reads were trimmed to 150 nt and grouped according to their 12-nt molecular barcodes. Reads inside each barcode group were sub-clustered using a 15% Levenshtein threshold, and a quality-weighted consensus sequence was constructed for each RNA molecule. Non-functional sequences were excluded, and lower-count sequences lying one edit away from another sequence were also excluded. Barcode sub-clusters with fewer than 20% of the maximum read count were removed, based on fitting two negative binomial distributions. In-frame beta chains were kept once TCRdb had trimmed the public reads at Q25 with fastp and called clones with MiXCR. Every distinct CDR3 protein forms one entry, paired with its most common genes and DNA. These V and J calls rely on TCRdb rather than the paper's analysis. This sample has 300,000 to 350,000 distinct CDR3 sequences in its table, and about a fifth of those were observed once. About 0.81% of the sample lies in the top ten.

Libraries of naive CD8 T cells were built from approximately 20,000 to 980,000 sorted cells, with 10%, 30% or 50% of the purified RNA used. Naive CD8 T cells, defined as CD8+CD4-CCR7+CD45RA+, were FACS-sorted into RLT Plus buffer on a BD FACSAria II. Detection sensitivity was tested by spiking Jurkat RNA equal to ten TCR copies' worth into samples containing roughly 19,000-1,000,000 naive CD8 T cells. CD8 T cells were enriched using RosetteSep CD8+ T Cell Enrichment Cocktail and Ficoll-Paque, and the enriched cells then underwent ACK red cell lysis. The receptor was isolated from a human donor in good health. Some libraries in this study had Jurkat cell RNA spiked in. Sequencing was performed on naive CD8+ T cells from blood, with Jurkat cell RNA spiked in. This specimen's cell subset or site label, per the study, means: FACS-sorted CD8+CD4-CCR7+CD45RA+ naive T cells.

The DNA sequence is TGCACCAGCAGCCAGGGACTTAATGAAAAACTGTTTTTT. Its product reads: CTSSQGLNEKLFF. The chain uses TRBV4-3 and TRBJ1-4; tentative D gene TRBD1, with 5 bases matching. The CDR3, from cysteine to phenylalanine, totals 13 residues. The kept DNA is CDR3 alone, 39 bases in frame from the first base. From the germline V gene, CDR1 is LGHNA and CDR2 is YSLEER.